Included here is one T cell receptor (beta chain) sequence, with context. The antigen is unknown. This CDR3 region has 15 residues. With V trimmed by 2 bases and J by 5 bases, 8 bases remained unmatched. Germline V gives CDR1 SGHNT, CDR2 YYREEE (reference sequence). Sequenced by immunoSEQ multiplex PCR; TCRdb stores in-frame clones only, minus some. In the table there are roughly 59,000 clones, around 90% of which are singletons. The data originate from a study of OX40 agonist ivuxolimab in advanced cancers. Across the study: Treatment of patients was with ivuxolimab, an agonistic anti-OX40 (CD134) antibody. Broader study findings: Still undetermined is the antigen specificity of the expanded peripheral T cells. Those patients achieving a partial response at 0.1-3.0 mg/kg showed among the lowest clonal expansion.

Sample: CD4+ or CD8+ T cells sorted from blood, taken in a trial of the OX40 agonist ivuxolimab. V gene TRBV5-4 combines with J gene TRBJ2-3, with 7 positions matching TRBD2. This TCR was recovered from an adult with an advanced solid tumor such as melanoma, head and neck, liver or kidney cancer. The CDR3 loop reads CASSFGGSVVDTQYF. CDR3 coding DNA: TGTGCCAGCAGCTTTGGCGGGAGTGTGGTAGATACGCAGTATTTT.